Shown below are 21 T cell receptor beta chains from a single sample sequenced in a study of control samples from healthy donors and cancer patients. TCRdb keeps only in-frame clones here, not all; method: immunoSEQ multiplex PCR. This sample has tens of thousands of clones, with roughly 89% found just once. The specimen sequenced was blood. The receptors were sampled from a middle-aged man in good health.

This clone has just one count. The chain is built from TRBV7-8 and TRBJ1-6; D remains unclear. The germline V gene has CDR1 SGHVS and CDR2 FQNEAQ. This CDR3 is 14 amino acids long. With 5 bases removed from V and 7 bases from J, the gap between germline ends came to 12 bases. CDR3 in amino acids: CASSRTAENSPLHF. The DNA of the CDR3 is TGTGCCAGCAGCCGTACGGCGGAGAATTCACCCCTCCACTTT.

The chain recombines TRBV13 with TRBJ2-7; no firm D call. Per the germline V gene, CDR1 is PRHDT and CDR2 is FYEKMQ (reference sequence). CDR3 size: 13 residues. The V end was cut by 4 bases, the J end by 6 bases, with 13 bases between. The CDR3 reads CASSSPPRPEQYF. The CDR3, as DNA: TGTGCCAGCAGCTCACCTCCTCGCCCCGAGCAGTACTTC.

The chain uses TRBV6-5 and TRBJ1-4; TRBD1 is a possible D gene (5 bases). The V end lost 0 bases, the J end lost 7 bases, and 12 bases lay between the germline ends. There are 15 residues in the CDR3. Germline V gene lookup returns CDR1 MNHEY and CDR2 SVGAGI. Here the CDR3 reads CASSYSNRGTEKLFF. CDR3 bases: TGTGCCAGCAGTTACTCGAATAGGGGAACTGAAAAACTGTTTTTT.

The gene calls are TRBV19 and TRBJ1-5; a weak D match, TRBD1 (6 bases). The CDR3 runs to 17 residues. The ends were cut back, 4 bases at V and 0 bases at J, with 16 bases in the middle. Germline CDR1 and CDR2: LNHDA and SQIVND (reference sequence). In DNA form, the CDR3 reads TGTGCCAGTAGTACCCCACCGGGACACCTTAGCAATCAGCCCCAGCATTTT. It specifies CASSTPPGHLSNQPQHF. Variable domain in full (rest from reference TRBV19 and TRBJ1-5): DGGITQSPKYLFRKEGQNVTLSCEQNLNHDAMYWYRQDPGQGLRLIYYSQIVNDFQKGDIAEGYSVSREKKESFPLTVTSAQKNPTAFYLCASSTPPGHLSNQPQHFGDGTRLSIL.

The rearrangement uses TRBV7-6 and TRBJ1-1; 8 nucleotides agree with TRBD1. Germline CDR1 and CDR2: SGHVS and FNYEAQ. The V and J ends lost 2 bases and 3 bases, in that order; junction bases with no gene match: 2. The length of the CDR3 is 14 residues. The CDR3 here is CASSLQGADTEAFF. CDR3 nucleotides: TGTGCCAGCAGCTTACAGGGGGCAGACACTGAAGCTTTCTTT.

V is TRBV6-1 and J is TRBJ1-4; D not certain. V was clipped by 0 bases and J by 2 bases, with 13 bases between them. Per germline, CDR1 MNHNS and CDR2 SASEGT. CDR3 length: 17 residues. In DNA form, the CDR3 reads TGTGCCAGCAGTGAAGCGCGGGTTCGGAGGACTAATGAAAAACTGTTTTTT. Its protein product is CASSEARVRRTNEKLFF.

The genes are TRBV18 and TRBJ2-3, with TRBD2 identical over 8 bases. The CDR3 covers 16 residues. Germline CDR1 reads KGHSH; CDR2 reads LQKENI. J lost 3 bases, V lost 3 bases, and 8 bases had no gene match. CDR3 protein: CASSPLGGGLTDTQYF. The DNA of the CDR3 is TGTGCCAGCTCACCCCTTGGCGGGGGGTTGACAGATACGCAGTATTTT.

CDR3 residues: CASSLFPRQINTEAFF. CDR3 DNA: TGTGCCAGTAGCCTTTTCCCCCGACAGATCAACACTGAAGCTTTCTTT. This chain links TRBV19 with TRBJ1-1; tentative D call: TRBD1 (5 bases). Germline V gene sequence: CDR1 LNHDA, CDR2 SQIVND (reference sequence). This CDR3 has 16 amino acids. Trimming removed 6 bases from V and 2 bases from J, with 19 bases in between.

The genes are TRBV28 and TRBJ2-1, with a tentative D call TRBD1 (6 bases). Per the germline V gene, CDR1 is MDHEN and CDR2 is SYDVKM. The CDR3 is 13 residues long. Deletions cut 3 bases from V and 7 bases from J, with 10 bases between. DNA for the CDR3: TGTGCCAGCAGTTTTGGGGGCCGGAATGAGCAGTTCTTC. It encodes CASSFGGRNEQFF.

V usage is TRBV10-3 and J usage is TRBJ1-6; D is unclear. CDR1 and CDR2 from the germline V gene are ENHRY and SYGVKD. V was pared by 0 bases and J by 0 bases, with 3 bases between. The CDR3 is 15 amino acids. The CDR3 DNA reads as TGTGCCATCAGTGAGTCCAACTCCTATAATTCACCCCTCCACTTT. This codes for CAISESNSYNSPLHF.

The chain has TRBV11-2 and TRBJ2-5, with 11 bases that match TRBD2. The CDR3 contains 15 residues. Looked up from germline, CDR1 is SGHAT and CDR2 is FQNNGV. After removal of 5 bases from V and 5 bases from J, the junction contained 7 bases not matched to a gene. CDR3 region: CASSNIPSGGETQYF. DNA for the CDR3: TGTGCCAGCAGCAACATACCTAGCGGGGGGGAGACCCAGTACTTC.

This sequence joins TRBV7-8 and TRBJ1-4, with D possibly matching TRBD1 (5 bases). The CDR3 runs to 13 residues. V lost 1 base and J 9 bases, leaving 9 bases between the germline ends. The germline V gene has CDR1 SGHVS and CDR2 FQNEAQ. DNA for the CDR3: TGTGCCAGCAGCTTAGGGGGACTACAAAAACTGTTTTTT. It translates to CASSLGGLQKLFF.

The chain employs TRBV3-1 (or the pseudogene TRBV3-2) and TRBJ1-4; D perhaps matches TRBD1 (5 bases). The CDR3 totals 15 residues. The germline V gene has CDR1 LGHDT and CDR2 YNNKEL (reference sequence). V shed 4 bases and J shed 8 bases, with 17 bases lying between them. Here the CDR3 reads CASSPRGPLGEKLFF. In DNA form, the CDR3 reads TGTGCCAGCAGCCCTAGGGGACCCCTGGGAGAAAAACTGTTTTTT.

The chain combines TRBV11-3 with TRBJ2-5; weak D call: TRBD2 (5 bases). Per the germline V gene, CDR1 is SGHNT and CDR2 is YENEEA. Trimming removed 2 bases from V and 1 base from J, with 5 bases in between. This CDR3 has 13 residues. The CDR3 DNA follows: TGTGCCAGCAGCTTAAGCGGCCAAGAGACCCAGTACTTC. Translated: CASSLSGQETQYF.

The V and J genes are TRBV4-1 and TRBJ1-1; no firm D call. This CDR3 spans 13 amino acids. The V gene lost 1 base and the J gene lost 7 bases, with 10 bases spanning the gap. CDR1 and CDR2 (germline): MGHRA, YSYEKL. The CDR3 DNA reads TGCGCCAGCAGCCAAGTACAAGCAATTGAAGCTTTCTTT. Protein: CASSQVQAIEAFF.

V is TRBV4-1 and J is TRBJ1-1; TRBD1 might be the D (5 bases). From germline, CDR1 is MGHRA and CDR2 YSYEKL. Trimming took 4 bases from V and 0 from J, leaving 12 bases between them. This CDR3 has 15 amino acids. The CDR3 sequence: CASSRTGGVNTEAFF. For the CDR3, the DNA is TGCGCCAGCAGCCGAACGGGGGGGGTGAACACTGAAGCTTTCTTT.

The table lists this clone with a count of one. The rearrangement joins TRBV24-1 to TRBJ1-2; D is possibly TRBD1 (5 bases). This CDR3 spans 13 amino acids. CDR1 and CDR2 from the germline V gene are KGHDR and SFDVKD. The germline V and J ends were trimmed by 0 bases and 6 bases, with 7 bases remaining between them. CDR3 in amino acids: CATSDLWGNGYTF. CDR3 DNA: TGTGCCACCAGTGATTTGTGGGGGAATGGCTACACCTTC.

The chain is built from TRBV12-3 or TRBV12-4 and TRBJ1-2, with a possible D match to TRBD1 (5 bases). Trimming pared 3 bases from V and 8 bases from J, leaving 10 bases between. This CDR3 spans 12 amino acids. In DNA form, the CDR3 reads TGTGCCAGCAGTTTCGCTAGGACAGGCTACACCTTC. This codes for CASSFARTGYTF.

The chain recombines TRBV7-2 with TRBJ2-7, with 8 bases that match TRBD2. Germline V gene lookup returns CDR1 SGHTA and CDR2 FQGNSA. Germline trimming cut 2 bases from V and 2 bases from J; bases unmatched to any gene: 11. CDR3 length equals 17 residues. CDR3 in amino acids: CASSLLAGGFRTYEQYF. In DNA form, the CDR3 reads TGTGCCAGCAGCTTACTCGCGGGGGGTTTCCGAACCTACGAGCAGTACTTC.

This chain connects TRBV18 to TRBJ1-6; D perhaps matches TRBD1 (6 bases). CDR1 KGHSH and CDR2 LQKENI come from the germline V gene. V dropped 4 bases and J dropped 7 bases, with 11 bases sitting between them. The CDR3 consists of 14 residues. CDR3 DNA: TGTGCCAGCTCACGACAGGAACAGAATTCACCCCTCCACTTT. It specifies CASSRQEQNSPLHF.

This clone was seen only once. The chain carries TRBV11-3 and TRBJ2-7, with 8 bases aligning to TRBD1. The ends lost 4 bases at V and 7 bases at J; junction bases unmatched: 12. CDR3 length equals 15 residues. The germline gives CDR1 SGHNT, CDR2 YENEEA. The CDR3 DNA sequence: TGTGCCAGCAGCTCCAATCGACAGGGGTTGGGTGAGCAGTACTTC. Residues: CASSSNRQGLGEQYF.